Following are 32 T cell receptor beta chains from one sample sequenced in a study of blood T cell repertoires in COVID-19. The table came from immunoSEQ multiplex PCR; TCRdb's copy has only in-frame clones and leaves some out. The table includes some 150,000 clones, 80% to 90% detected once. Source material: peripheral blood. These receptors originate from a human donor in a cohort sampled during active COVID-19.

This clone was observed a handful of times. The chain is built from TRBV9 and TRBJ2-1, with 8 positions matching TRBD2. Trimming cost V 2 bases and J 6 bases; bases outside gene matches: 13. The germline CDR1 and CDR2 sequences are SGDLS and YYNGEE. The CDR3 runs 17 residues. The CDR3 region has the DNA TGTGCCAGCAGCGTGGCCCAGGGAAGCGGGGGCCTCAATGAGCAGTTCTTC. Translating it yields CASSVAQGSGGLNEQFF.

This chain links TRBV27 with TRBJ1-5, with 9 bases fitting TRBD1. The CDR3 contains 15 residues. The trim removed 5 bases at V and 4 bases at J, leaving 6 bases unmatched. CDR1 is MNHEY, CDR2 SMNVEV, per germline (reference sequence). The CDR3 DNA reads as TGTGCCAGCAGTGAGACAGGGGGTAGGAATCAGCCCCAGCATTTT. This gives the protein CASSETGGRNQPQHF.

The chain has TRBV5-4 and TRBJ1-6; a weak D match, TRBD1 (5 bases). The germline V gene encodes CDR1 SGHNT and CDR2 YYREEE (reference sequence). V gave up 6 bases and J gave up 12 bases, with 22 bases separating them. The CDR3 runs to 15 residues. CDR3 nucleotide sequence: TGTGCCAGCACGTCAAAAGGATCGGGGGTGGAACCCCTCCACTTT. Translating it yields CASTSKGSGVEPLHF.

This clone was found once. The chain joins TRBV12-1 to TRBJ2-3; no DNA check was done on the table's D call, TRBD2. TRBV12-1 is a recognized pseudogene. The CDR3 spans 16 residues. CDR3 loop: CASSFGMGRLTDTQYF. CDR3 nucleotide sequence: TGTGCCAGCAGCTTTGGGATGGGGAGACTCACAGATACGCAGTATTTT.

The chain couples TRBV12-5 to TRBJ1-3; D is undetermined. V was clipped by 2 bases and J by 0 bases, with 23 bases between them. This CDR3 has 20 amino acids. Germline-derived CDR1 and CDR2 are LGHNT and FRNRAP. The CDR3 is CASGLTLLKTDYNSGNTIYF. The CDR3 DNA follows: TGTGCTAGTGGTTTGACCCTCTTAAAGACTGACTACAACTCTGGAAACACCATATATTTT.

The V gene is TRBV5-1, the J gene TRBJ2-3, with D possibly TRBD1 on 7 matching bases. The V and J ends lost 4 bases and 6 bases respectively, with 24 bases between them. The CDR3 extends over 17 amino acids. The germline CDR1 and CDR2 sequences are SGHRS and YFSETQ. CDR3 sequence: CASSTGTAGAGSDTQYF. CDR3 sequence (DNA): TGCGCCAGCAGCACCGGGACAGCGGGCGCGGGATCGGATACGCAGTATTTT.

The chain couples TRBV3-1 (or the pseudogene TRBV3-2) to TRBJ2-4; 9 nucleotides line up with TRBD1. The length of the CDR3 is 17 residues. Per germline, CDR1 LGHDT and CDR2 YNNKEL (reference sequence). With V trimmed by 0 bases and J by 6 bases, 9 bases remained unmatched. CDR3 amino acids: CASSQDLTGGSGNIQYF. In DNA form, the CDR3 reads TGTGCCAGCAGCCAAGATTTGACAGGGGGGTCGGGAAACATTCAGTACTTC.

The genes are TRBV9 and TRBJ2-2, with 10 bases aligning to TRBD1. The germline CDR1 and CDR2 sequences are SGDLS and YYNGEE. Germline trimming cut 3 bases from V and 6 bases from J; bases unmatched to any gene: 2. The CDR3 has 14 residues. DNA of the CDR3: TGTGCCAGCAGCGAGACAGGGGGCCCCGGGGAGCTGTTTTTT. Encoded protein: CASSETGGPGELFF.

CDR3 DNA sequence: TGTGCCAGCAGCCCGGACAGGGTGGGGACCCAGTACTTC. Translation: CASSPDRVGTQYF. This chain links TRBV7-3 with TRBJ2-5; 8 bases are a match to TRBD1. The CDR3 extends over 13 amino acids. V shed 5 bases, J shed 7 bases, and the junction held 6 bases outside the gene matches. Germline V gives CDR1 SGHTA, CDR2 FQGTGA.

The chain joins TRBV5-4 to TRBJ1-1, with 7 positions matching TRBD1. The CDR3 totals 15 residues. V shed 6 bases and J 0 bases; nucleotides not matched to a gene: 8. The V gene's germline CDR1 is SGHNT and CDR2 YYREEE (reference sequence). The CDR3 coding sequence is TGTGCCAGCACCTCAGGGGGGTTAATGAACACTGAAGCTTTCTTT. The encoded protein is CASTSGGLMNTEAFF.

This chain connects TRBV5-4 to TRBJ2-5; 7 bases map to TRBD1. The V and J ends lost 3 bases and 0 bases, in that order; junction bases with no gene match: 8. The CDR3 loop spans 16 amino acids. Germline V gene lookup returns CDR1 SGHNT and CDR2 YYREEE (reference sequence). The CDR3 here is CASSSRDSVYQETQYF. The CDR3 nucleotides read TGTGCCAGCAGCTCCCGGGACAGTGTGTACCAAGAGACCCAGTACTTC.

The chain recombines TRBV11-3 with TRBJ2-4, with 7 bases aligning to TRBD1. Trimming cost V 3 bases and J 7 bases; bases outside gene matches: 3. Germline V gene data show CDR1 as SGHNT and CDR2 as YENEEA. The CDR3 covers 13 residues. The CDR3 coding sequence is TGTGCCAGCAGCTTGGTACAGGGGAACATTCAGTACTTC. Its translation: CASSLVQGNIQYF.

The chain recombines TRBV7-2 with TRBJ2-2, with TRBD2 identical over 7 bases. This CDR3 has 17 residues. Germline CDR1 SGHTA, CDR2 FQGNSA. With 4 bases clipped from V and 4 bases from J, the junction kept 12 bases outside the gene matches. The CDR3 protein is CASSSLSGGGGTGELFF. The DNA of the CDR3 is TGTGCCAGCAGCTCTCTGTCGGGGGGAGGTGGCACCGGGGAGCTGTTTTTT. The full variable domain, in which reference TRBV7-2 and TRBJ2-2 provide the parts outside the CDR3, is GAGVSQSPSNKVTEKGKDVELRCDPISGHTALYWYRQSLGQGLEFLIYFQGNSAPDKSGLPSDRFSAERTGGSVSTLTIQRTQQEDSAVYLCASSSLSGGGGTGELFFGEGSRLTVL.

The V call is TRBV30, the J call TRBJ1-1, with D perhaps TRBD1 (5 bases). V shed 3 bases and J shed 0 bases, with 8 bases lying between them. Germline assignment: CDR1 GTSNPN and CDR2 SVGIG (reference sequence). The CDR3 spans 13 residues. The CDR3 protein is CAWSPTVNTEAFF. The CDR3 DNA is TGTGCCTGGAGCCCGACAGTGAACACTGAAGCTTTCTTT.

The chain is built from TRBV9 and TRBJ2-2; 8 nucleotides agree with TRBD1. This CDR3 has 15 amino acids. V lost 5 bases, J lost 5 bases, and 8 bases stayed unmatched. Germline V lookup: CDR1 SGDLS, CDR2 YYNGEE. DNA for the CDR3: TGTGCCAGCAGTGCAGGGGGCTCGGGGACCGGGGAGCTGTTTTTT. Translating gives CASSAGGSGTGELFF.

This clone was observed a handful of times. The chain carries TRBV30 and TRBJ2-7, with 11 bases fitting TRBD1. V lost 7 bases and J lost 4; bases outside the gene matches: 6. The germline V gene has CDR1 GTSNPN and CDR2 SVGIG (reference sequence). The CDR3 extends over 13 amino acids. The CDR3 nucleotides are TGTGCCTCAGACCGGGACAGGGGGTACGAGCAGTACTTC. Amino acid sequence: CASDRDRGYEQYF.

This clone was counted many times. The rearrangement joins TRBV19 to TRBJ2-1, with TRBD2 matching 7 bases. V shed 4 bases and J 1 base; nucleotides not matched to a gene: 4. The CDR3 has 15 amino acids. Germline V gene lookup returns CDR1 LNHDA and CDR2 SQIVND (reference sequence). This chain's CDR3 is CASSKLGGSYNEQFF. CDR3 DNA: TGTGCCAGTAGTAAGCTCGGGGGGTCCTACAATGAGCAGTTCTTC.

CDR3 DNA sequence: TGTGCCAGCAGTGGGTGGGGGCCAGCCAACAATTCACCCCTCCACTTT. This sequence encodes CASSGWGPANNSPLHF. The V call is TRBV2, the J call TRBJ1-6; tentative D call: TRBD1 (6 bases). The CDR3 has 16 amino acids. V lost 4 bases to trimming and J lost 7 bases, with 17 bases between them. CDR1 and CDR2 (germline): SNHLY, FYNNEI. Drawing the rest from reference TRBV2 and TRBJ1-6, the complete variable domain is EPEVTQTPSHQVTQMGQEVILRCVPISNHLYFYWYRQILGQKVEFLVSFYNNEISEKSEIFDDQFSVERPDGSNFTLKIRSTKLEDSAMYFCASSGWGPANNSPLHFGNGTRLTVT.

The chain recombines TRBV7-2 with TRBJ2-3; TRBD2 aligns across 13 bases. Per germline, CDR1 SGHTA and CDR2 FQGNSA. This CDR3 comprises 16 residues. V lost 1 base and J lost 3; bases outside the gene matches: 1. CDR3 in amino acids: CASSLGGLAGTDTQYF. In DNA form, the CDR3 reads TGTGCCAGCAGCTTAGGGGGACTAGCGGGGACAGATACGCAGTATTTT. The variable domain in full, with the rest retrieved from reference TRBV7-2 and TRBJ2-3, is GAGVSQSPSNKVTEKGKDVELRCDPISGHTALYWYRQSLGQGLEFLIYFQGNSAPDKSGLPSDRFSAERTGGSVSTLTIQRTQQEDSAVYLCASSLGGLAGTDTQYFGPGTRLTVL.

The CDR3 DNA is TGTGCCAGCAAGGAGGGGGCCTCCACCGGGGAGCTGTTTTTT. It translates to CASKEGASTGELFF. The chain carries TRBV7-3 and TRBJ2-2, with a tentative D call TRBD1 (7 bases). Germline V gene data show CDR1 as SGHTA and CDR2 as FQGTGA. This CDR3 has 14 residues. V lost 7 bases and J lost 4, with 13 bases in between.

This clone was seen a single time. The chain has TRBV6-5 and TRBJ1-3; tentatively, D is TRBD1 (6 bases). V was trimmed by 11 bases and J by 0 bases, leaving 14 bases between them. CDR3 size: 14 residues. Looked up from germline, CDR1 is MNHEY and CDR2 is SVGAGI. CDR3 DNA: TGTGCCGGAGCAGGGGCCTTCTCTGGAAACACCATATATTTT. Residues: CAGAGAFSGNTIYF.

This clone came up once. The V and J genes are TRBV12-3 or TRBV12-4 and TRBJ2-1; D is unresolved. The CDR3 is 10 amino acids. The germline V and J ends were trimmed by 8 bases and 12 bases, with 11 bases remaining between them. CDR3 residues: CASGWRGQFF. In DNA, the CDR3 is TGTGCCAGCGGTTGGAGAGGGCAGTTCTTC.

Only one count was recorded for this clone. The chain combines TRBV6-1 with TRBJ2-5; D is ambiguous. The CDR3 extends over 13 amino acids. V lost 2 bases and J lost 1, with 5 bases in between. Germline CDR1 is MNHNS and CDR2 is SASEGT. The CDR3 sequence is CASSEYSQETQYF. The CDR3 DNA reads TGTGCCAGCAGTGAATACAGCCAAGAGACCCAGTACTTC.

This chain joins TRBV15 and TRBJ1-3, with 9 nucleotides matching TRBD1. The junction had 4 bases not matched to a gene; V was cut back by 6 bases and J by 4 bases. This CDR3 comprises 14 residues. The germline CDR1 and CDR2 sequences are LNHNV and YYDKDF (reference sequence). The CDR3 DNA sequence: TGTGCCACCAGGGGACAGGGTACAGGAAACACCATATATTTT. This encodes CATRGQGTGNTIYF.

This chain uses TRBV15 with TRBJ1-2, with a tentative D call TRBD1 (5 bases). Germline V gives CDR1 LNHNV, CDR2 YYDKDF (reference sequence). The V end was cut by 0 bases, the J end by 4 bases, with 15 bases between. The CDR3 is made up of 16 amino acids. The CDR3 reads CATSRERRGAAYGYTF. The CDR3 DNA reads as TGTGCCACCAGCAGAGAGAGGAGGGGCGCAGCCTATGGCTACACCTTC.

The chain couples TRBV7-2 to TRBJ1-6, with D possibly matching TRBD1 (5 bases). V was cut by 1 base and J by 10 bases, with 8 bases left in between. Germline lookup yields CDR1 SGHTA and CDR2 FQGNSA. The CDR3 extends over 13 amino acids. CDR3 protein: CASSLGRGSPLHF. The CDR3 nucleotides are TGTGCCAGCAGCTTAGGCCGGGGGTCACCCCTCCACTTT.

V and J are TRBV3-1 (or the pseudogene TRBV3-2) and TRBJ2-6, with 7 bases identical to TRBD1. In germline, CDR1 is LGHDT, CDR2 YNNKEL (reference sequence). V gave up 1 base and J gave up 0 bases; unmatched junction bases: 3. CDR3 length: 17 amino acids. The CDR3, as DNA: TGTGCCAGCAGCCAAGGGGGACAGACCTCTGGGGCCAACGTCCTGACTTTC. Translated: CASSQGGQTSGANVLTF.

The chain is built from TRBV5-1 and TRBJ1-1; D call uncertain. Germline V CDR1 and CDR2: SGHRS, YFSETQ. The CDR3 is made up of 17 amino acids. V was clipped by 0 bases and J by 5 bases, with 20 bases between them. This CDR3 reads CASSLGVGGGFRTEAFF. The CDR3 nucleotides are TGCGCCAGCAGCTTGGGGGTCGGTGGAGGGTTTAGAACTGAAGCTTTCTTT.

The chain uses TRBV14 and TRBJ1-2; possibly TRBD1 for D (6 bases). CDR3 size: 15 residues. Germline V lookup: CDR1 SGHDN, CDR2 FVKESK. Trimming cost V 5 bases and J 4 bases, with 17 bases left between them. This CDR3 is CASSLSRQAVYGYTF. The CDR3 DNA reads TGTGCCAGCAGCTTAAGCCGACAGGCCGTCTATGGCTACACCTTC.

V gene TRBV5-6 combines with J gene TRBJ1-1; no firm D call. The V and J ends lost 6 bases and 1 base respectively, with 19 bases between them. The CDR3 extends over 16 amino acids. Germline V gene sequence: CDR1 SGHDT, CDR2 YYEEEE. The CDR3 spells CASTSSPRAGNTEAFF. CDR3 DNA: TGTGCCAGCACCTCCTCTCCGAGGGCTGGGAACACTGAAGCTTTCTTT.

This clone was detected only a few times. The chain uses TRBV7-6 and TRBJ2-7; 12 bases map to TRBD2. Germline trimming cut 5 bases from V and 5 bases from J; bases unmatched to any gene: 7. The CDR3 extends over 15 amino acids. Germline CDR1 reads SGHVS; CDR2 reads FNYEAQ. The CDR3: CASSLGWTSGDEQYF. CDR3 in DNA: TGTGCCAGCAGCCTAGGATGGACTAGCGGGGACGAGCAGTACTTC.

V and J are TRBV28 and TRBJ1-6; the match to TRBD1 covers 9 bases. The CDR3 is 16 residues long. Germline V gives CDR1 MDHEN, CDR2 SYDVKM. Trimming took 8 bases from V and 9 from J; bases not matched to a gene: 14. The DNA for the CDR3 is TGTGCCAGCGGGACGGGACCGGGACAGGGAGCTTCACCCCTCCACTTT. It specifies CASGTGPGQGASPLHF.